This TCR beta chain was profiled in a study of metastatic and nonmetastatic thyroid tumors. Study summary: The comparison covered peripheral blood and tumor or nodule tissue in malignant and benign thyroid patients. Study observations and caveats: Reportedly, malignant thyroid tumors had significantly higher TCR beta diversity than benign nodules, in blood and tumor.

Through MiXCR, TCRdb re-clonotyped the PCR reads. This repertoire shows around 2,000 clones, 9.5% to 13% found once; its top ten account for 35% to 45%. By sample fraction, this clone is medium-sized. Its antigen is still unknown. Prior to thyroid surgery, none of the patients had received any treatment. The TCR was taken from a female donor with papillary thyroid cancer or a benign thyroid nodule (not recorded which). Some clones in this sample may be carry-over from other donors' samples. Specimen: tumor tissue.

The CDR3 DNA is TGCGCCAGCAGCCAAGAGGCGAGTCCTTATGGCTACACCTTC. Translation gives CASSQEASPYGYTF. J is TRBJ1-2 and V is TRBV4-1, with unresolved D. Germline V gene lookup returns CDR1 MGHRA and CDR2 YSYEKL. The CDR3 runs 14 residues. V dropped 0 bases and J dropped 5 bases, with 10 bases sitting between them.